This note documents a single TCR beta chain sequence. This specimen comes from a study of blood T cells in healthy people across ages. Using a J-beta primer mix together with a sample-barcoded 5' primer, a second PCR was run for about 6 to 12 cycles. TCRdb itself ran the 5' RACE reads through MiXCR, one entry per CDR3 protein. This table holds fewer than 1,200,000 distinct CDR3 sequences, 20% to 25% found once. CDR3 length equals 14 residues. The germline V gene encodes CDR1 DFQATT and CDR2 SNEGSKA (reference sequence). Trimming cost V 6 bases and J 1 base, with 13 bases left between them. These data were also filed under a second study, of T cells of mothers and their children.

This clonotype was sampled from a girl aged 2 to 10 in good health. The sequenced sample consisted of blood. V is TRBV20-1 and J is TRBJ2-1; no firm D call. CDR3 DNA sequence: TGCAGTGCCATAGCCGGAGTGTCCTACAATGAGCAGTTCTTC. It encodes CSAIAGVSYNEQFF.